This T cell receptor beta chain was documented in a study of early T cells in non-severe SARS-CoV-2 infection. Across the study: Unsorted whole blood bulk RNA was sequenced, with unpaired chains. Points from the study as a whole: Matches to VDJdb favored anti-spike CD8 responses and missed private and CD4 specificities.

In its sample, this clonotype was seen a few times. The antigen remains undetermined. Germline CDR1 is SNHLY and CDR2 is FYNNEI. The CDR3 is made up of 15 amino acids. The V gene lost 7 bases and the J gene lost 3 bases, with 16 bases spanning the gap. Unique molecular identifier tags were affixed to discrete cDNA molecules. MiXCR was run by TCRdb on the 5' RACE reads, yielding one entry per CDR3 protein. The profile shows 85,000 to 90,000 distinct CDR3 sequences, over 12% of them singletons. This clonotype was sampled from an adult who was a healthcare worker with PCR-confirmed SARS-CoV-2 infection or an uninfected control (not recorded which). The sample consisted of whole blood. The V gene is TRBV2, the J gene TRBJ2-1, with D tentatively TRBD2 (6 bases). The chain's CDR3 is CASKTGTVIYNEQFF. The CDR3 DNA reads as TGTGCCAGCAAAACCGGGACTGTAATCTACAATGAGCAGTTCTTC. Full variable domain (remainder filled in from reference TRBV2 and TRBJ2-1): EPEVTQTPSHQVTQMGQEVILRCVPISNHLYFYWYRQILGQKVEFLVSFYNNEISEKSEIFDDQFSVERPDGSNFTLKIRSTKLEDSAMYFCASKTGTVIYNEQFFGPGTRLTVL.